What follows is one T cell receptor (beta chain) and its context. This entry is derived from a study of blood T cell repertoires in COVID-19. The method was immunoSEQ multiplex PCR; TCRdb's version includes in-frame clones alone and lacks a portion of them. The sample contains around 180,000 clones, approximately 79% of which appear only once. This CDR3 is built from 13 residues. Trimming shortened V by 3 bases and J by 2 bases, and 7 bases separated the two germline ends. The chain has TRBV23-1 and TRBJ1-1; D not certain. TRBV23-1 is known as an ORF, though its function is uncertain. The clonotype comes from a man aged 60 to 75 with active or convalescent COVID-19. Sequences were obtained from peripheral blood. The CDR3 sequence: CASSHRSNTEAFF. Written as DNA, the CDR3 is TGCGCCAGCAGTCATCGCAGTAACACTGAAGCTTTCTTT.